These 32 T cell receptor beta chains were sequenced from one sample in a study of blood T cell repertoires in COVID-19. The assay was immunoSEQ multiplex PCR, and TCRdb's table has in-frame clones only and misses some. The table records under 250,000 clones, about nine tenths of them present only once. The sequencing input was peripheral blood. These receptors originate from a man in his sixties who had recovered from COVID-19.

This clone was seen a handful of times. V is TRBV5-8 and J is TRBJ1-5; 7 nucleotides line up with TRBD1. Germline-derived CDR1 and CDR2 are SGHTS and YDEGEE. The CDR3 spans 15 residues. Germline trimming cut 3 bases from V and 0 bases from J; bases unmatched to any gene: 3. The CDR3 is CASSSGTVSNQPQHF. CDR3 nucleotides: TGTGCCAGCAGCTCTGGGACAGTTAGCAATCAGCCCCAGCATTTT. Combining the CDR3 with reference TRBV5-8 and TRBJ1-5 gives the whole variable domain EAGVTQSPTHLIKTRGQQATLRCSPISGHTSVYWYQQALGLGLQFLLWYDEGEERNRGNFPPRFSGRQFPNYSSELNVNALELEDSALYLCASSSGTVSNQPQHFGDGTRLSIL.

The gene calls are TRBV27 and TRBJ2-5, with TRBD1 matching over 8 bases. The ends lost 5 bases at V and 5 bases at J; junction bases unmatched: 13. CDR3 length equals 16 residues. The germline V gene has CDR1 MNHEY and CDR2 SMNVEV (reference sequence). CDR3 region: CASSTKTGARIETQYF. Here the CDR3 DNA reads TGTGCCAGCAGTACAAAGACAGGGGCTCGTATCGAGACCCAGTACTTC.

This rearrangement joins TRBV19 to TRBJ2-7, with 7 nucleotides matching TRBD2. Germline CDR1 reads LNHDA; CDR2 reads SQIVND (reference sequence). The CDR3 covers 15 residues. V lost 3 bases to trimming and J lost 1 base; unmatched junction nucleotides: 6. The chain's CDR3 is CASSIEAGESYEQYF. The CDR3 bases are TGTGCCAGTAGTATTGAGGCGGGGGAATCCTACGAGCAGTACTTC.

This rearrangement joins TRBV30 to TRBJ1-5, with 8 bases that match TRBD1. Trimming removed 4 bases from V and 0 bases from J; junction bases left unmatched: 5. CDR1 is GTSNPN, CDR2 SVGIG, per germline (reference sequence). The CDR3 length is 15 residues. The CDR3 region has the DNA TGTGCCTGGACCCCAGACAGGGGTAGCAATCAGCCCCAGCATTTT. This translates into CAWTPDRGSNQPQHF.

This sequence joins TRBV11-2 and TRBJ2-7, with 7 bases lining up with TRBD1. V lost 1 base and J lost 3; bases outside the gene matches: 12. The germline V gene encodes CDR1 SGHAT and CDR2 FQNNGV. The CDR3 runs 17 residues. The chain's CDR3 is CASSLGRDSGIFYEQYF. The CDR3 DNA follows: TGTGCCAGCAGCTTAGGCCGGGACAGCGGAATTTTCTACGAGCAGTACTTC.

The chain uses TRBV5-1 and TRBJ1-3; D perhaps matches TRBD1 (5 bases). The CDR3 covers 14 residues. The germline CDR1 and CDR2 sequences are SGHRS and YFSETQ. V was trimmed by 0 bases and J by 4 bases, leaving 8 bases between them. In DNA, the CDR3 is TGCGCCAGCAGCTTGGGGCAGGGAGGAAACACCATATATTTT. Protein: CASSLGQGGNTIYF.

The chain has TRBV2 and TRBJ2-1; 8 bases map to TRBD1. The length of the CDR3 is 14 residues. V lost 6 bases to trimming and J lost 9 bases; unmatched junction nucleotides: 10. Looked up from germline, CDR1 is SNHLY and CDR2 is FYNNEI. The CDR3 bases are TGTGCCAGCAGACCCTCCGGGACAGGATTTGAGCAGTTCTTC. Translated, it gives CASRPSGTGFEQFF.

The genes are TRBV6-2 or TRBV6-3 and TRBJ1-5, with TRBD1 as a possible D gene (5 bases). The CDR3 is made up of 16 amino acids. Trimming left V 5 bases short and J 2 bases short, with 16 bases between. Looked up from germline, CDR1 is MNHEY and CDR2 is SVGEGT. The CDR3 coding sequence is TGTGCCAGCAGTATAAGACAGAAAAATGGCAATCAGCCCCAGCATTTT. It codes for CASSIRQKNGNQPQHF.

V usage is TRBV28 and J usage is TRBJ2-3, with D perhaps matching TRBD2 (6 bases). Per germline, CDR1 MDHEN and CDR2 SYDVKM. The CDR3 has 15 amino acids. Deletions cut 11 bases from V and 0 bases from J, with 18 bases between. CDR3 residues: CASTQRGVSTDTQYF. The CDR3 coding sequence is TGTGCCTCCACCCAACGCGGGGTTAGCACAGATACGCAGTATTTT.

The rearrangement joins TRBV5-6 to TRBJ2-5; D is undetermined. V shed 3 bases and J shed 2 bases, with 2 bases lying between them. Germline CDR1 is SGHDT and CDR2 is YYEEEE. The length of the CDR3 is 11 residues. CDR3 nucleotide sequence: TGTGCCAGCAGCTCACAAGAGACCCAGTACTTC. Its protein product is CASSSQETQYF. The variable domain in full, completed from reference TRBV5-6 and TRBJ2-5, reads DAGVTQSPTHLIKTRGQQVTLRCSPKSGHDTVSWYQQALGQGPQFIFQYYEEEERQRGNFPDRFSGHQFPNYSSELNVNALLLGDSALYLCASSSQETQYFGPGTRLLVL.

The CDR3 loop reads CASSESSAGGELFF. CDR3 nucleotides: TGCGCCAGCAGCGAGTCCTCGGCGGGCGGGGAGCTGTTTTTT. The J gene is TRBJ2-2, the V gene TRBV5-1; a possible D gene is TRBD2 (5 bases). Per germline, CDR1 SGHRS and CDR2 YFSETQ. V lost 4 bases and J 7 bases, leaving 14 bases between the germline ends. The CDR3 is 14 amino acids. Full variable domain (rest looked up from reference TRBV5-1 and TRBJ2-2): KAGVTQTPRYLIKTRGQQVTLSCSPISGHRSVSWYQQTPGQGLQFLFEYFSETQRNKGNFPGRFSGRQFSNSRSEMNVSTLELGDSALYLCASSESSAGGELFFGEGSRLTVL.

This clone was observed a single time. The chain links TRBV7-2 to TRBJ2-3; a weak D match, TRBD2 (5 bases). Germline values: CDR1 SGHTA, CDR2 FQGNSA. The CDR3 runs 13 residues. Trimming pared 3 bases from V and 1 base from J, leaving 5 bases between. CDR3 loop: CASSLGGTDTQYF. The CDR3 DNA reads as TGTGCCAGCAGCTTGGGAGGCACAGATACGCAGTATTTT.

The chain has TRBV29-1 and TRBJ1-1; tentative D call: TRBD1 (5 bases). The CDR3 runs to 13 residues. Germline V gene lookup returns CDR1 SQVTM and CDR2 ANQGSEA. Trimming removed 1 base at V and 3 bases at J, with 9 bases between. The CDR3 is CSVEVDMYTEAFF. The CDR3 nucleotides are TGCAGCGTTGAAGTGGACATGTACACTGAAGCTTTCTTT.

The V call is TRBV5-6, the J call TRBJ2-1; 7 bases are shared with TRBD1. The CDR3 spans 15 residues. The germline gives CDR1 SGHDT, CDR2 YYEEEE. After removal of 2 bases from V and 8 bases from J, the junction contained 10 bases not matched to a gene. The CDR3 nucleotides are TGTGCCAGCAGCTTAACAGGGGCAGGGGGACATGAGCAGTTCTTC. Translating gives CASSLTGAGGHEQFF.

The V gene is TRBV28, the J gene TRBJ1-5; D may be TRBD1 (6 bases). Germline assignment: CDR1 MDHEN and CDR2 SYDVKM. Trimming took off 3 bases at V and 0 bases at J, with 15 bases between the two ends. The CDR3 is 17 residues long. The CDR3 spells CASSFPGGANSNQPQHF. The CDR3 DNA follows: TGTGCCAGCAGTTTCCCCGGGGGGGCTAATAGCAATCAGCCCCAGCATTTT.

The V gene is TRBV5-1, the J gene TRBJ2-6; 9 nucleotides agree with TRBD1. Germline V CDR1 and CDR2: SGHRS, YFSETQ. Trimming cost V 6 bases and J 0 bases; bases outside gene matches: 7. The CDR3 spans 17 residues. The CDR3 loop reads CASTRDRVSSGANVLTF. As DNA, the CDR3 is TGCGCCAGCACCCGGGACAGGGTCTCCTCTGGGGCCAACGTCCTGACTTTC.

This clone occurred once. The junction departs from the called germline gene at one end, perhaps through a read error. The chain couples TRBV7-6 to TRBJ2-1; D perhaps matches TRBD2 (6 bases). CDR3 length: 17 amino acids. The germline V gene encodes CDR1 SGHVS and CDR2 FNYEAQ. Here the CDR3 DNA reads TGTGCCAGCAGCTTCGGATTAGCGGAGAGCTCCTACAATGGGCAGTTCTTC. This translates into CASSFGLAESSYNGQFF.

The J gene is TRBJ1-4, the V gene TRBV6-5; a weak D match, TRBD1 (5 bases). This CDR3 comprises 13 residues. The germline gives CDR1 MNHEY, CDR2 SVGAGI. V lost 8 bases and J 4 bases, leaving 11 bases between the germline ends. The CDR3 nucleotides are TGTGCCAGCGGGGGGGGTGTTAATGAAAAACTGTTTTTT. This sequence encodes CASGGGVNEKLFF.

The chain couples TRBV7-2 to TRBJ2-5; TRBD2 agrees at 12 bases. V gave up 1 base and J gave up 7 bases; unmatched junction bases: 7. The CDR3 is 16 amino acids. Germline V gene sequence: CDR1 SGHTA, CDR2 FQGNSA. CDR3: CASSLGLAGGTGTQYF. CDR3 DNA sequence: TGTGCCAGCAGCTTAGGCCTAGCGGGGGGGACGGGGACCCAGTACTTC.

The V call is TRBV24-1, the J call TRBJ2-1, with D possibly TRBD1 on 6 matching bases. Germline V gene lookup returns CDR1 KGHDR and CDR2 SFDVKD. V dropped 9 bases and J dropped 8 bases, with 10 bases sitting between them. The CDR3 sequence is 11 residues long. This chain's CDR3 is CATGDIYEQFF. DNA of the CDR3: TGTGCCACCGGGGACATCTATGAGCAGTTCTTC.

The chain uses TRBV5-6 and TRBJ2-5; 12 bases match TRBD1. The CDR3 is 16 residues long. Germline loops: CDR1 SGHDT, CDR2 YYEEEE. V lost 4 bases to trimming and J lost 4 bases; unmatched junction nucleotides: 8. CDR3 region: CASSRIGTGGLETQYF. The CDR3 bases are TGTGCCAGCAGCCGTATAGGGACAGGGGGCTTAGAGACCCAGTACTTC.

The chain carries TRBV28 and TRBJ2-2; TRBD1 matches 7 bases. J lost 2 bases, V lost 7 bases, and 13 bases had no gene match. The CDR3 covers 17 residues. Germline CDR1 and CDR2: MDHEN and SYDVKM. The CDR3 DNA follows: TGTGCCAGCACGTACCACAGGGGTTTTTCAAACACCGGGGAGCTGTTTTTT. This sequence encodes CASTYHRGFSNTGELFF.

The chain joins TRBV5-1 to TRBJ2-3, with 14 bases fitting TRBD2. V was pared by 4 bases and J by 6 bases, with 19 bases of the junction left unmatched. This CDR3 is 20 amino acids long. The germline CDR1 and CDR2 sequences are SGHRS and YFSETQ. The CDR3 here is CASSTSGTGGTSGSLDTQYF. As DNA, the CDR3 is TGCGCCAGCAGCACCTCCGGGACGGGTGGGACTAGCGGGAGTCTGGATACGCAGTATTTT.

V is TRBV18 and J is TRBJ2-7; 9 bases map to TRBD2. Germline V lookup: CDR1 KGHSH, CDR2 LQKENI. V gave up 6 bases and J gave up 5 bases; unmatched junction bases: 8. The CDR3 sequence is 14 residues long. The CDR3 protein is CASSIAGVFNEQYF. DNA of the CDR3: TGTGCCAGCTCTATAGCGGGAGTCTTCAACGAGCAGTACTTC. Variable domain in full (rest from reference TRBV18 and TRBJ2-7): NAGVMQNPRHLVRRRGQEARLRCSPMKGHSHVYWYRQLPEEGLKFMVYLQKENIIDESGMPKERFSAEFPKEGPSILRIQQVVRGDSAAYFCASSIAGVFNEQYFGPGTRLTVT.

The chain has TRBV7-2 and TRBJ2-4, with D perhaps TRBD1 (6 bases). Trimming removed 5 bases from V and 7 bases from J, with 15 bases in between. Looked up from germline, CDR1 is SGHTA and CDR2 is FQGNSA. The CDR3 has 14 residues. This CDR3 reads CASSPDRSLNIQYF. The CDR3 region has the DNA TGTGCCAGCAGCCCAGACAGGAGCCTTAACATTCAGTACTTC.

The V and J genes are TRBV27 and TRBJ1-6; 9 bases map to TRBD1. Unmatched junction bases numbered 5, after V lost 2 bases and J lost 6 bases. This CDR3 spans 16 amino acids. CDR1 is MNHEY, CDR2 SMNVEV, per germline (reference sequence). CDR3 sequence: CASSLRGQGGNSPLHF. The CDR3 DNA sequence: TGTGCCAGCAGTTTAAGGGGACAGGGTGGTAATTCACCCCTCCACTTT.

The chain links TRBV5-5 to TRBJ1-5; D is unclear. The CDR3 runs 15 residues. With 6 bases removed from V and 5 bases from J, the gap between germline ends came to 18 bases. CDR1 is SGHKS and CDR2 is YYEKEE in the germline V gene (reference sequence). The CDR3 nucleotides read TGTGCCAGCACTTCGGGCGGAGGCTTACATCAGCCCCAGCATTTT. It is translated as CASTSGGGLHQPQHF.

This clone has just a few counts. The chain uses TRBV20-1 and TRBJ2-5; 8 nucleotides align to TRBD1. CDR3 length: 14 residues. The germline gives CDR1 DFQATT, CDR2 SNEGSKA (reference sequence). Trimming removed 3 bases from V and 4 bases from J; junction bases left unmatched: 7. The CDR3 protein is CSASWQGAGETQYF. For the CDR3, the DNA is TGCAGTGCTAGTTGGCAGGGGGCGGGAGAGACCCAGTACTTC.

The CDR3 protein is CSASLGLAGFYEQYF. The CDR3 DNA reads TGCAGTGCTAGTCTAGGGCTAGCGGGATTCTACGAGCAGTACTTC. This chain links TRBV20-1 with TRBJ2-7, with 9 bases lining up with TRBD2. Germline CDR1 is DFQATT and CDR2 is SNEGSKA (reference sequence). The CDR3 is made up of 15 amino acids. The J segment lost 3 bases and the V segment lost 3 bases, leaving 9 bases of the junction unmatched.

This rearrangement joins TRBV15 to TRBJ2-1; 10 bases are a match to TRBD1. The V gene end was trimmed by 0 bases and the J gene end by 0 bases; junction bases not matched to a gene: 2. Per germline, CDR1 LNHNV and CDR2 YYDKDF (reference sequence). The CDR3 runs 17 residues. CDR3 bases: TGTGCCACCAGCAGAGAGACAGGGGGCCGCTCCTACAATGAGCAGTTCTTC. Its protein is CATSRETGGRSYNEQFF.

The V and J genes are TRBV9 and TRBJ2-2, with 9 bases fitting TRBD2. This CDR3 contains 17 residues. V was pared by 1 base and J by 4 bases, with 8 bases of the junction left unmatched. Germline V gene sequence: CDR1 SGDLS, CDR2 YYNGEE. The CDR3 loop is CASSVRSLAGSTGELFF. The CDR3 DNA follows: TGTGCCAGCAGCGTAAGATCGCTAGCGGGGAGCACCGGGGAGCTGTTTTTT.

J is TRBJ1-5 and V is TRBV12-3 or TRBV12-4, with 9 bases identical to TRBD1. This CDR3 is 13 amino acids long. The junction had 2 bases not matched to a gene; V was cut back by 8 bases and J by 3 bases. The CDR3: CASGTGFNQPQHF. The CDR3 coding sequence is TGTGCCAGCGGGACAGGGTTCAATCAGCCCCAGCATTTT.